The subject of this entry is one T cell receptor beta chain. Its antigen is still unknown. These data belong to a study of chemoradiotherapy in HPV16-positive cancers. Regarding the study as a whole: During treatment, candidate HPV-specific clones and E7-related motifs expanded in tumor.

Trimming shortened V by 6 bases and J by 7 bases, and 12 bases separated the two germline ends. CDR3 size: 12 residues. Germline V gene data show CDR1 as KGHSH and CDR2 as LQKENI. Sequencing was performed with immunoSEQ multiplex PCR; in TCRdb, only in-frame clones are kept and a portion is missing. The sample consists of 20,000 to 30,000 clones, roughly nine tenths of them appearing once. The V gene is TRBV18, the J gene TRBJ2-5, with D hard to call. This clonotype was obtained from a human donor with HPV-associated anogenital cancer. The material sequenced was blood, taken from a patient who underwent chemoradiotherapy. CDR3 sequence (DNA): TGTGCCAGCTCTCCTGACGGATTGACCCAGTACTTC. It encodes CASSPDGLTQYF.